The clone carrying this T cell receptor beta chain was counted once. The junction departs from germline at one end; a sequencing error may be responsible. This specimen belongs to a study of circulating CD8 cells and anti-PD-1 response in melanoma. This CDR3 region has 16 residues. Looked up from germline, CDR1 is LGHDT and CDR2 is YNNKEL (reference sequence). Four subsets defined by PD-1 and/or TIGIT were sorted from live CD3+CD8+TCRalphabeta+ cells. TCR libraries were prepared from around 15 ng of total RNA with the QIAseq Immune Repertoire TCR panel. TCRdb recomputed calls from the reads with MiXCR, one row per CDR3 protein. The sample lists approximately 560 distinct CDR3 sequences, roughly 6.3% occurring once.

This clonotype originated in a human donor with melanoma. The chain is built from TRBV3-1 and TRBJ2-7; no clear D gene. Sequenced material: CD8+ T cells from PBMCs, taken at baseline or after one month of anti-PD-1 therapy (not recorded which). The CDR3 protein is CASSQDPGASSYERYF. CDR3 DNA sequence: TGTGCCAGCAGCCAAGACCCGGGCGCTTCCTCCTACGAGCGGTACTTC.